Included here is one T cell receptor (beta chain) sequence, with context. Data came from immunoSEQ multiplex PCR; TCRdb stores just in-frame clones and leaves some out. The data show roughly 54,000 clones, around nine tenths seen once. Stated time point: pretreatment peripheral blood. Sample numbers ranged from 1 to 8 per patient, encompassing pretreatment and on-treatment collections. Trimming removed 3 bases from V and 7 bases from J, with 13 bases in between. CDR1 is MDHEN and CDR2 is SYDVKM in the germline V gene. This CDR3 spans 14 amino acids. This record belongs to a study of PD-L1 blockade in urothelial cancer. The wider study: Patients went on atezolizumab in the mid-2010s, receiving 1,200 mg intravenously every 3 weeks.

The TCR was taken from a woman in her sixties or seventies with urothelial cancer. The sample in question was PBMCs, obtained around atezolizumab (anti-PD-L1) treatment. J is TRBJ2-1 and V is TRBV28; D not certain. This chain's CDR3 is CASSLVASSNEQFF. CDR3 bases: TGTGCCAGCAGTTTGGTGGCTAGTTCGAATGAGCAGTTCTTC.